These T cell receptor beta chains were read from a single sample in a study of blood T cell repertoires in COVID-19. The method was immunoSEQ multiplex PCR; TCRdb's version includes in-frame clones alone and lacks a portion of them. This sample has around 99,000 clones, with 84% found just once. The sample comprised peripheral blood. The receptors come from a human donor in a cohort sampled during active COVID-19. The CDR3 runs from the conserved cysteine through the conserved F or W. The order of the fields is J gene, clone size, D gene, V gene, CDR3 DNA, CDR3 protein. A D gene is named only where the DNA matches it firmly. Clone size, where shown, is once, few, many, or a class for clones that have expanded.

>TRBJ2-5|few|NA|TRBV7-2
TGTGCCAGCAGCCCTCAGCTAGCGTTGGTGGGAGAGACCCAGTACTTC
CASSPQLALVGETQYF
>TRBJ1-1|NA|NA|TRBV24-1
TGTGCCACCAGTGATCGGGAAAACACTGAAGCTTTCTTT
CATSDRENTEAFF
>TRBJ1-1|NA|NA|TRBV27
TGTGCCAGCAGTTCCCTTGGACAGCCGAACACTGAAGCTTTCTTT
CASSSLGQPNTEAFF
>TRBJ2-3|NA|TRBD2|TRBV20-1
TGCAGTGCTAGTTCGCTAGCGGAACACCAGAGCACAGATACGCAGTATTTT
CSASSLAEHQSTDTQYF
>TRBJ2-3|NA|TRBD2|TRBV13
TGTGCCAGCAGAGGACTAGCGGCCTCAAACGGGGATACGCAGTATTTT
CASRGLAASNGDTQYF
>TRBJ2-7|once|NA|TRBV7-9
TGTGCCAGCAGCTTAGATCGCGAGCAGTACTTC
CASSLDREQYF
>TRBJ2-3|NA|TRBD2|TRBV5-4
TGTGCCAGCAGCGCGGGACTAGTGACAGATACGCAGTATTTT
CASSAGLVTDTQYF
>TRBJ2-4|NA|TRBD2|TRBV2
TGTGCCAGCACAGGACTAGCGAGAAACATTCAGTACTTC
CASTGLARNIQYF
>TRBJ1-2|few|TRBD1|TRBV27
TGTGCCAGCAGCGACAGGGGGGTGGGAGGCTACACCTTC
CASSDRGVGGYTF
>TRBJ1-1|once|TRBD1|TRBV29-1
TGCAGCGTTCGTTCCGGGACAGCTAACACTGAAGCTTTCTTT
CSVRSGTANTEAFF
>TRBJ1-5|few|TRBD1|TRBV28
TGTGCCAGCAGCTACGGGACAGGGGGAAATCAGCCCCAGCATTTT
CASSYGTGGNQPQHF
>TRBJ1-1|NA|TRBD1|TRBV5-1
TGCGCCAGCAGCTGGACCGGGACAGGGGTATCCTCTGAAGCTTTCTTT
CASSWTGTGVSSEAFF
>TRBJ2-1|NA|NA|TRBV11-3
TGTGCCAGCAGCTTAGGTTCCGTCAATGAGCAGTTCTTC
CASSLGSVNEQFF
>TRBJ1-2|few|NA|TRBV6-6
TGTGCCAGCAGAAAACAGGTTTCGGATGGCTACACCTTC
CASRKQVSDGYTF
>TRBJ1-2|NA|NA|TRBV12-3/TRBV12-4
TGTGCCAGCAGCCCGACAGCTAACTATGGCTACACCTTC
CASSPTANYGYTF
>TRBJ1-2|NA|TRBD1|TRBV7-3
TGTGCCAGCAGCTTAACCGCCGGGACAGGGCTCGGCTACACCTTC
CASSLTAGTGLGYTF
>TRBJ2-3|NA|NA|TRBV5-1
TGCGCCAGCAGCTTGGCTGCCGGTAACACAGATACGCAGTATTTT
CASSLAAGNTDTQYF
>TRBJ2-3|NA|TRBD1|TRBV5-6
TGTGCCAGCAGCCCGTTAACAGGGGGCGAGGATACGCAGTATTTT
CASSPLTGGEDTQYF
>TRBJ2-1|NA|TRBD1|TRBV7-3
TGTGCCAGCAGCTTGGGACAGGGGTACCACAATGAGCAGTTCTTC
CASSLGQGYHNEQFF
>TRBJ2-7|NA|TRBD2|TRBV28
TGTGCCAGCAGTTCCGGACTAGCGGGAGGCGAGCAGTACTTC
CASSSGLAGGEQYF
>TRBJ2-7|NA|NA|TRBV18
TGTGCCAGCTCACCACGAAGGGGCTTCGAGCAGTACTTC
CASSPRRGFEQYF
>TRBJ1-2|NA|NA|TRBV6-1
TGTGCCAGCAGTGAATTCACAGGGTTCTATGGCTACACCTTC
CASSEFTGFYGYTF
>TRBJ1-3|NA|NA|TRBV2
TGTGCCAGCAGCCCCGGGACTCCCGGAAACACCATATATTTT
CASSPGTPGNTIYF
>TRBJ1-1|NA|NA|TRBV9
TGTGCCAGCAGCGCCTCCGGGACTATGAACACTGAAGCTTTCTTT
CASSASGTMNTEAFF
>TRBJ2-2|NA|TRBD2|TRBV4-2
TGTGCCAGCAGCCAAGGTCGAGCGGGAGGATATACCGGGGAGCTGTTTTTT
CASSQGRAGGYTGELFF
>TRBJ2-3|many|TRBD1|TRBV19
TGTGCCAGTACCACCGGACAGGGCACAGATACGCAGTATTTT
CASTTGQGTDTQYF
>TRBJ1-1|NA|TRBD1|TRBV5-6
TGTGCCAGCAGCTTCAGAGTTCGGACAGGGACGCCTGAAGCTTTCTTT
CASSFRVRTGTPEAFF
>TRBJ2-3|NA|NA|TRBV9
TGTGCCAGCAGCGTAGGATTAGTAGGGGTCACAGATACGCAGTATTTT
CASSVGLVGVTDTQYF
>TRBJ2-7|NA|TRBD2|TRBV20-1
TGCAGTGCTAGTGACGGGACTAGCGGGAGGGGGTTCTACGAGCAGTACTTC
CSASDGTSGRGFYEQYF
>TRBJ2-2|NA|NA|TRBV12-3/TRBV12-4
TGTGCCAGCAGTTTAGGGCCGACCGGGGAGCTGTTTTTT
CASSLGPTGELFF
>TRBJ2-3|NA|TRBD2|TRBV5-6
TGTGCCAGCAGCCCGACTAGCGTCGGAGATACGCAGTATTTT
CASSPTSVGDTQYF
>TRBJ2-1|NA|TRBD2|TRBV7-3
TGTGCCAGCAGCTTAATGGTAGCAGCCGGGACTAGCGGGAGTAATGAGCAGTTCTTC
CASSLMVAAGTSGSNEQFF
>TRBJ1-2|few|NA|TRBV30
TGTGCCGCCCGAGGGGGTAACTATGGCTACACCTTC
CAARGGNYGYTF
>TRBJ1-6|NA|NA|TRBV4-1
TGCGCCAGCAGCCAAGAACTGGCCCAGCGTAATTCACCCCTCCACTTT
CASSQELAQRNSPLHF
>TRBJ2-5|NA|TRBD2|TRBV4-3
TGCGCCAGCAGCCAAGATTTTCGACTAGCGGGATTGGAGACCCAGTACTTC
CASSQDFRLAGLETQYF
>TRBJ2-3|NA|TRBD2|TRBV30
TGTGCCTGGAGTGGGACTAGCGGGAGGTGGGGCACAGATACGCAGTATTTT
CAWSGTSGRWGTDTQYF
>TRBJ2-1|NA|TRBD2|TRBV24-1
TGTGCCACCAGTGATTTGACTACTAGCGGGAGGGGGGCAGATGAGCAGTTCTTC
CATSDLTTSGRGADEQFF
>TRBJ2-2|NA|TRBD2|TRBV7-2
TGTGCCAGCAGTCGTAGCGGGAGAGCGAACACCGGGGAGCTGTTTTTT
CASSRSGRANTGELFF
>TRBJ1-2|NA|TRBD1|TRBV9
TGTGCCAGCAGCGGCGGAGACAGGGTGGGTGGCTACACCTTC
CASSGGDRVGGYTF
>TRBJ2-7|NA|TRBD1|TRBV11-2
TGTGCCAGCAGCTTAGGTTGGACAGGGGGCTCCGACGAGCAGTACTTC
CASSLGWTGGSDEQYF